Sequencing of this T cell receptor (beta chain) was carried out in a study of identical twins. Findings of the study overall: Recombination models fit unrelated individuals' TCR alpha sharing but underestimated twins'.

TCRdb recomputed calls from the 5' RACE reads with MiXCR, one row per CDR3 protein. The top ten hold around 1.6% of the sample, which has hundreds of thousands of distinct CDR3 sequences, approximately 13% seen once. On this clonotype itself: The antigen is undetermined.

The length of the CDR3 is 15 residues. These data were likewise used in another study, on yellow fever vaccine responses in identical twins.

Input material: PBMCs. The origin of this receptor is a woman aged 18-29 years in good health. The chain has TRBV3-2 and TRBJ1-1. TRBV3-2 is labeled a pseudogene. CDR3 in amino acids: CASSQAITGRTEAFF. CDR3 in DNA: TGTGCCTCCTCCCAAGCTATTACTGGGAGGACTGAAGCTTTCTTT.